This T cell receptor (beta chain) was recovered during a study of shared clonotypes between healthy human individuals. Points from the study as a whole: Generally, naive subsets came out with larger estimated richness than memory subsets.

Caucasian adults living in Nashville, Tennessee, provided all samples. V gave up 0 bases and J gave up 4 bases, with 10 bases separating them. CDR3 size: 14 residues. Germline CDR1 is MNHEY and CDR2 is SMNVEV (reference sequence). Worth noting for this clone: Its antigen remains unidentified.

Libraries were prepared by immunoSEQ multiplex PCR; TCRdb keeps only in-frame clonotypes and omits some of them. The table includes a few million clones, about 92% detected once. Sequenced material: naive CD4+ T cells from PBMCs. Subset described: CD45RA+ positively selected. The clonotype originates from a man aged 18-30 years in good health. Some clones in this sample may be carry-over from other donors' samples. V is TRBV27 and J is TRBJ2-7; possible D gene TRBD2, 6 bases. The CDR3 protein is CASSLSGGKYEQYF. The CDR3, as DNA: TGTGCCAGCAGTTTATCGGGGGGAAAGTACGAGCAGTACTTC.